This entry concerns a single T cell receptor (beta chain). Its ends do not fully match the called genes, so a read error is possible. Germline V gene data show CDR1 as SGDLS and CDR2 as YYNGEE. The CDR3 length is 14 residues. This sample was taken from a study of cytomegalovirus exposure and HLA in healthy donors. The PCR made use of 60 Vbeta and 13 Jbeta primers. This table comes from immunoSEQ multiplex PCR, and its TCRdb copy is limited to in-frame clones, with some not included. The repertoire holds 100,000 to 150,000 clones, around 67% seen once, with around 5% in the top ten. This TCR was sampled from a man between 60 and 75 years old in good health and CMV-seropositive. Sample: PBMCs. The V call is TRBV9, the J call TRBJ2-7, with D unclear. The CDR3 DNA reads as TGTGCCAGCACCGTAGGGCAGGCCTCCTACGAGCAGTACTTC. Translation gives CASTVGQASYEQYF.